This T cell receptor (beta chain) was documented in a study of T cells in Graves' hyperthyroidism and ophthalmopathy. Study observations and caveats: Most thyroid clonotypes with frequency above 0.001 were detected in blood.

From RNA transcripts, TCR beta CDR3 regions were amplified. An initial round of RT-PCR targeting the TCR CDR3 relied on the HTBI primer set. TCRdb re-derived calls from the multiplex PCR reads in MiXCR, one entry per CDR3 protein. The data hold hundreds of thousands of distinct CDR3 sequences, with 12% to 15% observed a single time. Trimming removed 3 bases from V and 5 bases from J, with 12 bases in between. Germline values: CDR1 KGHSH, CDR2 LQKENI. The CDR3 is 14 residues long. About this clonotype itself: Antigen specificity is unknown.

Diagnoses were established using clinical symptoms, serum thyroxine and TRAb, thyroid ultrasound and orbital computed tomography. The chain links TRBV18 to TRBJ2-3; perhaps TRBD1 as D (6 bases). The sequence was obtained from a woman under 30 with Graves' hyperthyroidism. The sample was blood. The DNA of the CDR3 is TGTGCCAGCTCACCCTATACAGGGAAAGATACGCAGTATTTT. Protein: CASSPYTGKDTQYF.